The 9 T cell receptor beta chains presented below share a single source sample, sequenced in a study of blood T cells in healthy people across ages. A J-beta primer mix and a sample-barcoded 5' primer were used in a second PCR of about 7 to 12 cycles. One entry per CDR3 protein results from TCRdb running MiXCR on the 5' RACE reads. Of over 950,000 distinct CDR3 sequences listed, roughly 47% are singletons. The material sequenced was blood. These receptors came from a woman in her fifties or sixties in good health.

This chain uses TRBV3-1 with TRBJ2-7; tentatively, D is TRBD2 (5 bases). Looked up from germline, CDR1 is LGHDT and CDR2 is YNNKEL (reference sequence). The CDR3 is 13 amino acids. V lost 3 bases and J lost 7, with 13 bases in between. The CDR3 DNA reads as TGTGCCAGCAGCCATGTTACTAGGATTGAGCAGTACTTC. Translated: CASSHVTRIEQYF.

The rearrangement links TRBV5-1 to TRBJ2-5, with TRBD1 matching 7 bases. This CDR3 is 14 amino acids long. CDR1 SGHRS and CDR2 YFSETQ come from the germline V gene. J lost 4 bases, V lost 2 bases, and 5 bases had no gene match. CDR3 region: CASSLGDRPETQYF. The CDR3 DNA is TGCGCCAGCAGCTTAGGGGACAGACCAGAGACCCAGTACTTC. Drawing the rest from reference TRBV5-1 and TRBJ2-5, the complete variable domain is KAGVTQTPRYLIKTRGQQVTLSCSPISGHRSVSWYQQTPGQGLQFLFEYFSETQRNKGNFPGRFSGRQFSNSRSEMNVSTLELGDSALYLCASSLGDRPETQYFGPGTRLLVL.

This clonotype was found a few times. The chain carries TRBV27 and TRBJ2-5; 7 nucleotides line up with TRBD2. Germline V CDR1 and CDR2: MNHEY, SMNVEV (reference sequence). The CDR3 is made up of 16 amino acids. V gave up 5 bases and J gave up 7 bases; unmatched junction bases: 16. CDR3 sequence reads: CASSPYLAGVRATQYF. CDR3 in DNA: TGTGCCAGCAGTCCCTATCTGGCGGGAGTAAGGGCGACCCAGTACTTC.

CDR3 protein: CASSEGQGKRETQYF. The DNA for the CDR3 is TGTGCCAGCAGTGAAGGACAGGGGAAGCGAGAGACCCAGTACTTC. The chain links TRBV6-1 to TRBJ2-5; 8 bases are shared with TRBD1. The trim removed 1 base at V and 4 bases at J, leaving 5 bases unmatched. Germline CDR1 is MNHNS and CDR2 is SASEGT. CDR3 size: 15 residues.

This clonotype has a count of ten or more. The chain couples TRBV4-2 to TRBJ2-7, with no clear D. With 3 bases removed from V and 2 bases from J, the gap between germline ends came to 11 bases. Germline V CDR1 and CDR2: LGHNA, YNFKEQ. The CDR3 runs 14 residues. The CDR3 reads CASSHRAEAYEQYF. The CDR3 coding sequence is TGTGCCAGCAGCCATAGGGCGGAAGCCTACGAGCAGTACTTC.

On this clonotype: Relative to the germline gene, one junction end is altered; a read error may explain this. V and J are TRBV5-5 and TRBJ2-1; the D gene is possibly TRBD2 (7 bases). Germline CDR1 and CDR2: SGHKS and YYEKEE (reference sequence). The CDR3 covers 15 residues. CDR3 coding DNA: TGTGCCGGCAGCTTGGCCGGGTGGGGGGGCGATGAGCAGTTCTTC. Translated, it gives CAGSLAGWGGDEQFF.

The chain uses TRBV2 and TRBJ2-3; possibly TRBD1 or TRBD2 for D (6 bases each). Per the germline V gene, CDR1 is SNHLY and CDR2 is FYNNEI. The V end was cut by 6 bases, the J end by 2 bases, with 21 bases between. This CDR3 has 17 amino acids. CDR3 amino acids: CASSPPGAGAITDTQYF. The CDR3 region has the DNA TGTGCCAGCAGCCCGCCGGGGGCAGGGGCCATCACAGATACGCAGTATTTT. The variable domain in full, with the rest retrieved from reference TRBV2 and TRBJ2-3, is EPEVTQTPSHQVTQMGQEVILRCVPISNHLYFYWYRQILGQKVEFLVSFYNNEISEKSEIFDDQFSVERPDGSNFTLKIRSTKLEDSAMYFCASSPPGAGAITDTQYFGPGTRLTVL.

This clonotype was detected only once. The chain carries TRBV6-5 and TRBJ1-2; D gene ambiguous. Trimming removed 0 bases at V and 6 bases at J, with 11 bases between. The germline V gene has CDR1 MNHEY and CDR2 SVGAGI. The CDR3 is 14 residues long. The CDR3 spells CASSYSTADDGYTF. The CDR3 coding sequence is TGTGCCAGCAGTTACTCGACGGCCGATGATGGCTACACCTTC.

In this sample, this clonotype turned up a few times. The chain uses TRBV5-6 and TRBJ2-7, with D perhaps TRBD1 or TRBD2 (5 bases each). V was cut by 4 bases and J by 2 bases, with 13 bases left in between. The germline CDR1 and CDR2 sequences are SGHDT and YYEEEE. The CDR3 extends over 14 amino acids. The CDR3 protein is CASSVRGATYEQYF. The CDR3 DNA sequence: TGTGCCAGCAGCGTGAGGGGCGCTACCTACGAGCAGTACTTC.